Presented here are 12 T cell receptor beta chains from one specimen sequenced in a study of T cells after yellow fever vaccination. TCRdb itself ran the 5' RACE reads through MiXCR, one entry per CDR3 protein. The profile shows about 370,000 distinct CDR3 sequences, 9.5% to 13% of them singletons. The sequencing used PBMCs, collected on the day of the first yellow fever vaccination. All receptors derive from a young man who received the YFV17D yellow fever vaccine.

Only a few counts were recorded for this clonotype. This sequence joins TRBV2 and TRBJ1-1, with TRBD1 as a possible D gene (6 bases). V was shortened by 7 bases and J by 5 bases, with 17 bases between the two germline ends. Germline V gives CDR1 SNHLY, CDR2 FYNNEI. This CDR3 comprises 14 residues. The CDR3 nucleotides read TGTGCCAGCACCCTGCAGGGGAAAGGGACTGAAGCTTTCTTT. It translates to CASTLQGKGTEAFF.

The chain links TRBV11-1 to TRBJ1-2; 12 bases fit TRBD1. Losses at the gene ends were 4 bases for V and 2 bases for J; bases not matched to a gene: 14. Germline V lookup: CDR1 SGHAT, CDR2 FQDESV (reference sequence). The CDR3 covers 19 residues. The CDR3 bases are TGTGCCAGCAGCTATTCTGGACGGGACAGGGGGCGCGGCAACTATGGCTACACCTTC. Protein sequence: CASSYSGRDRGRGNYGYTF. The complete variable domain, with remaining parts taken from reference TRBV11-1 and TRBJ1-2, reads EAEVAQSPRYKITEKSQAVAFWCDPISGHATLYWYRQILGQGPELLVQFQDESVVDDSQLPKDRFSAERLKGVDSTLKIQPAELGDSAMYLCASSYSGRDRGRGNYGYTFGSGTRLTVV.

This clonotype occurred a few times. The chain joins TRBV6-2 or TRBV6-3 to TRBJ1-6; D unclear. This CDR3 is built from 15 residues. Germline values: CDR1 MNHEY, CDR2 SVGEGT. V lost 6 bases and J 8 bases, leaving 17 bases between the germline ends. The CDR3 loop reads CASRPIQDPYSPLHF. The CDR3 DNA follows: TGTGCCAGCAGGCCGATCCAAGACCCTTATTCACCCCTCCACTTT.

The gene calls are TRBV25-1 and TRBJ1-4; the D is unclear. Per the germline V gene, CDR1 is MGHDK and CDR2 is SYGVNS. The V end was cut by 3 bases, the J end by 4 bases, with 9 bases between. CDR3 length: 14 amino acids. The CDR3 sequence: CASSEWAVNEKLFF. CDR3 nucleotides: TGTGCCAGCAGTGAGTGGGCCGTTAATGAAAAACTGTTTTTT.

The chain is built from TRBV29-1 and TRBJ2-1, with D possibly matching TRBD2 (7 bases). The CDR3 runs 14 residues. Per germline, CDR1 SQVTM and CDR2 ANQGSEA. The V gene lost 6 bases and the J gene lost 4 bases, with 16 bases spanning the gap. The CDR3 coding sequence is TGCAGCGTGACAAGGGCGGGGGCATACAATGAGCAGTTCTTC. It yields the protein CSVTRAGAYNEQFF.

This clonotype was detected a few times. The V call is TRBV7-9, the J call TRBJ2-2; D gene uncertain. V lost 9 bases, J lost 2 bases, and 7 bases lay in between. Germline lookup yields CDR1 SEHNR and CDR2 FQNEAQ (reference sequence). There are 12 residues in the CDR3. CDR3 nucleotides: TGTGCCAGAGAGCGTAACACCGGGGAGCTGTTTTTT. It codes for CARERNTGELFF.

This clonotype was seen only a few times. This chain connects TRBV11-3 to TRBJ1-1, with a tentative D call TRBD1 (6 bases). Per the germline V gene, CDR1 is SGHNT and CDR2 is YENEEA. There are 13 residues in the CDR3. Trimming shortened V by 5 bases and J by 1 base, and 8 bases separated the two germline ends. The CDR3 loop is CASSQTGNTEAFF. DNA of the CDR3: TGTGCCAGCAGCCAGACAGGGAACACTGAAGCTTTCTTT.

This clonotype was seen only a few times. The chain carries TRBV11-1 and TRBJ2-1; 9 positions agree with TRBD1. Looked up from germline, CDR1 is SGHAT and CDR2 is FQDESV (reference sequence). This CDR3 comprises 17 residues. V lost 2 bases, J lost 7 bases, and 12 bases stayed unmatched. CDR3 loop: CASSLSLGTGIINEQFF. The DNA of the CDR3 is TGTGCCAGCAGCTTAAGTTTAGGGACAGGGATAATTAATGAGCAGTTCTTC.

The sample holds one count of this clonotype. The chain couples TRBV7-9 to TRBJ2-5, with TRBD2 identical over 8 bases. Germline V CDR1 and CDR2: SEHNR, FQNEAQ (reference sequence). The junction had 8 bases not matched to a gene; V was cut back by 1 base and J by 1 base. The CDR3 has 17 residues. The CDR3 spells CASSLVTGGALQETQYF. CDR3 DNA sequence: TGTGCCAGCAGCTTAGTAACGGGGGGGGCTCTCCAAGAGACCCAGTACTTC.

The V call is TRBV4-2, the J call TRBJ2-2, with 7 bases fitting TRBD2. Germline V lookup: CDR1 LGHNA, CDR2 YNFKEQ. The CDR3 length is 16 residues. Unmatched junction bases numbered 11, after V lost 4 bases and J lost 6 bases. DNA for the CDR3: TGTGCCAGCAGCCCTAATAATATGGGGGGGGCCGGGGAGCTGTTTTTT. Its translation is CASSPNNMGGAGELFF.

The CDR3 protein is CASSEGLAGGPPDTQYF. The CDR3 DNA reads TGTGCCAGCAGTGAAGGACTAGCGGGGGGGCCCCCAGATACGCAGTATTTT. V usage is TRBV12-3 or TRBV12-4 and J usage is TRBJ2-3; 15 nucleotides match TRBD2. CDR3 length equals 17 residues. Trimming removed 5 bases from V and 4 bases from J; junction bases left unmatched: 7.

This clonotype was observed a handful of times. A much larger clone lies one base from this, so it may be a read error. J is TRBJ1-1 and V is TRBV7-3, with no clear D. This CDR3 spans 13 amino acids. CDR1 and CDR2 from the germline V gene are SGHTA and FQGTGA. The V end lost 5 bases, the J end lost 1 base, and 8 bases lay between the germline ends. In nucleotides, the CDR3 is TGTGCCAGCAGCGGACCGGGGAACACTGAAGCTTTCTTT. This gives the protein CASSGPGNTEAFF.